One sample yielded the 27 T cell receptor beta chains listed below, sequenced in a study of cytomegalovirus exposure and HLA in healthy donors. The PCR contained 60 Vbeta and 13 Jbeta primers. This table comes from immunoSEQ multiplex PCR, and its TCRdb copy is limited to in-frame clones, with some not included. Altogether tens of thousands of clones are present, around four fifths being singletons, with the ten largest covering about 4.8%. Material: PBMCs. The receptors stem from a male donor in good health and CMV-seropositive.

The V and J genes are TRBV28 and TRBJ2-5; 7 bases fit TRBD1. The CDR3 consists of 15 residues. CDR1 is MDHEN and CDR2 is SYDVKM in the germline V gene. V was pared by 4 bases and J by 4 bases, with 9 bases of the junction left unmatched. As DNA, the CDR3 is TGTGCCAGCAGTTCCCTATTGGGACAGATAGAGACCCAGTACTTC. Amino acids: CASSSLLGQIETQYF.

V gene TRBV7-3 combines with J gene TRBJ2-1; possible D gene TRBD2, 7 bases. V lost 4 bases, J lost 2 bases, and 12 bases lay in between. The germline gives CDR1 SGHTA, CDR2 FQGTGA. The CDR3 is 15 amino acids. The CDR3: CASSWGGGTYNEQFF. The CDR3 bases are TGTGCCAGCAGCTGGGGCGGGGGCACCTACAATGAGCAGTTCTTC.

The chain employs TRBV7-9 and TRBJ2-7, with D perhaps matching TRBD2 (5 bases). Per the germline V gene, CDR1 is SEHNR and CDR2 is FQNEAQ (reference sequence). Trimming took 4 bases from V and 6 from J, leaving 22 bases between them. CDR3 length: 16 amino acids. The CDR3 bases are TGTGCCAGCAGCTGGTTACTCGGGGATTCGTCAGGCGAGCAGTACTTC. Encoded protein: CASSWLLGDSSGEQYF. Together with reference TRBV7-9 and TRBJ2-7, the CDR3 gives the full variable domain: DTGVSQNPRHKITKRGQNVTFRCDPISEHNRLYWYRQTLGQGPEFLTYFQNEAQLEKSRLLSDRFSAERPKGSFSTLEIQRTEQGDSAMYLCASSWLLGDSSGEQYFGPGTRLTVT.

The chain carries TRBV30 and TRBJ2-2; TRBD2 agrees at 9 bases. The CDR3 totals 14 residues. Trimming cost V 3 bases and J 4 bases; bases outside gene matches: 3. The germline CDR1 and CDR2 sequences are GTSNPN and SVGIG (reference sequence). CDR3 bases: TGTGCCTGGAGGGATAGCGGGGGCACCGGGGAGCTGTTTTTT. Amino acid sequence: CAWRDSGGTGELFF.

The genes are TRBV4-1 and TRBJ2-1, with no clear D. Trimming pared 1 base from V and 0 bases from J, leaving 10 bases between. This CDR3 is 16 amino acids long. CDR1 and CDR2 from the germline V gene are MGHRA and YSYEKL. The CDR3 DNA follows: TGCGCCAGCAGCCAAGTTGACATCATCTCCTACAATGAGCAGTTCTTC. Amino acid sequence: CASSQVDIISYNEQFF.

As concerns this clone: Other DNA variants within this sample encode the same CDR3. The CDR3 here is CASTPIGGIGTQYF. The CDR3 bases are TGCGCCAGCACCCCTATCGGGGGTATAGGTACGCAGTATTTT. The J gene is TRBJ2-3, the V gene TRBV4-1, with D tentatively TRBD2 (6 bases). The CDR3 length is 14 residues. Germline values: CDR1 MGHRA, CDR2 YSYEKL. V was clipped by 7 bases and J by 8 bases, with 19 bases between them.

This chain connects TRBV4-3 to TRBJ1-6; D is unclear. The CDR3 is 15 amino acids. The germline V gene has CDR1 LGHNA and CDR2 YSLEER. The V and J ends lost 3 bases and 3 bases respectively, with 9 bases between them. CDR3 coding DNA: TGCGCCAGCAGCCAGGAGGTTAGCTATAATTCACCCCTCCACTTT. Its protein product is CASSQEVSYNSPLHF.

This clone came up once. J is TRBJ2-5 and V is TRBV2; D possibly corresponds to TRBD1 (5 bases). The J call may be in error: the DNA end matches TRBJ2-7 better. CDR1 and CDR2 from the germline V gene are SNHLY and FYNNEI. The CDR3 is 18 residues long. CDR3 in amino acids: CASSDTPQMTDSYYEQYF. The CDR3 DNA reads as TGTGCCAGCAGTGACACACCCCAAATGACAGATTCTTACTACGAGCAGTACTTC.

This clone came up a few times. The chain carries TRBV4-3 and TRBJ1-2; TRBD1 matches at 10 bases. The trim removed 3 bases at V and 4 bases at J, leaving 8 bases unmatched. From germline, CDR1 is LGHNA and CDR2 YSLEER. This CDR3 spans 16 amino acids. Here the CDR3 reads CASSHSGTGEAYGYTF. The CDR3, as DNA: TGCGCCAGCAGCCATTCCGGGACAGGGGAAGCCTATGGCTACACCTTC.

The gene calls are TRBV5-4 and TRBJ1-1; 7 bases are a match to TRBD1. Germline values: CDR1 SGHNT, CDR2 YYREEE (reference sequence). With V trimmed by 4 bases and J by 1 base, 7 bases remained unmatched. The length of the CDR3 is 15 residues. This CDR3 is CASSVDRRGNTEAFF. CDR3 sequence (DNA): TGTGCCAGCAGCGTGGACAGGCGGGGGAACACTGAAGCTTTCTTT.

The chain is built from TRBV4-3 and TRBJ2-7; 10 nucleotides agree with TRBD1. J gave up 1 base and V 0 bases, and 6 bases lay outside the gene matches. Germline V CDR1 and CDR2: LGHNA, YSLEER. This CDR3 spans 17 amino acids. The CDR3 sequence is CASSQDHRDRGSYEQYF. DNA for the CDR3: TGCGCCAGCAGCCAAGATCATCGGGACAGGGGATCCTACGAGCAGTACTTC.

The J gene is TRBJ2-2, the V gene TRBV19; TRBD1 matches at 8 bases. After removal of 6 bases from V and 4 bases from J, the junction contained 7 bases not matched to a gene. CDR1 and CDR2 from the germline V gene are LNHDA and SQIVND (reference sequence). The CDR3 runs to 15 residues. The CDR3 is CASSGTGSGTGELFF. CDR3 bases: TGTGCCAGTAGCGGGACAGGTAGCGGCACCGGGGAGCTGTTTTTT.

The rearrangement joins TRBV7-2 to TRBJ1-3; D is ambiguous. The V gene lost 0 bases and the J gene lost 2 bases, with 8 bases spanning the gap. Germline V CDR1 and CDR2: SGHTA, FQGNSA. The CDR3 has 15 residues. The CDR3 reads CASSLAGFTGNTIYF. CDR3 in DNA: TGTGCCAGCAGCTTAGCGGGCTTTACTGGAAACACCATATATTTT.

This chain links TRBV19 with TRBJ2-5; tentatively, D is TRBD2 (5 bases). Trimming stripped 6 bases from V and 5 bases from J, with 10 bases between. The CDR3 has 12 residues. Per the germline V gene, CDR1 is LNHDA and CDR2 is SQIVND (reference sequence). In DNA form, the CDR3 reads TGTGCCAGTAGCTCGGGGATGGAGACCCAGTACTTC. Its translation: CASSSGMETQYF.

V is TRBV4-3 and J is TRBJ1-6, with a tentative D call TRBD1 (5 bases). The CDR3 has 17 amino acids. Germline CDR1 and CDR2: LGHNA and YSLEER. V lost 0 bases to trimming and J lost 5 bases, with 14 bases between them. The CDR3 nucleotides read TGCGCCAGCAGCCAAGAGGTCCCGGACATCAATAATTCACCCCTCCACTTT. It specifies CASSQEVPDINNSPLHF.

The V and J genes are TRBV4-2 and TRBJ2-1; TRBD2 matches at 10 bases. The length of the CDR3 is 16 residues. The germline V gene has CDR1 LGHNA and CDR2 YNFKEQ. Losses at the gene ends were 1 base for V and 7 bases for J; bases not matched to a gene: 7. CDR3 protein: CASSQGAGGPWNEQFF. The CDR3 DNA reads as TGTGCCAGCAGCCAAGGAGCGGGGGGGCCATGGAATGAGCAGTTCTTC.

In this sample, this clone turned up once. The chain combines TRBV5-6 with TRBJ2-5; TRBD2 might be the D (5 bases). The CDR3 extends over 15 amino acids. Germline CDR1 is SGHDT and CDR2 is YYEEEE. Trimming took 4 bases from V and 6 from J, leaving 19 bases between them. DNA for the CDR3: TGTGCCAGCAGCACCCCGGACTGGCAAAAGAAGACCCAGTACTTC. Protein sequence: CASSTPDWQKKTQYF. The full variable domain, rest sourced from reference TRBV5-6 and TRBJ2-5, is DAGVTQSPTHLIKTRGQQVTLRCSPKSGHDTVSWYQQALGQGPQFIFQYYEEEERQRGNFPDRFSGHQFPNYSSELNVNALLLGDSALYLCASSTPDWQKKTQYFGPGTRLLVL.

With regard to this clone: At one end the junction does not follow the germline gene, possibly because of a read error. The sample holds other DNA sequences that translate to the same CDR3. This chain connects TRBV11-2 to TRBJ1-2; 7 bases align to TRBD1. This CDR3 comprises 14 residues. Germline V lookup: CDR1 SGHAT, CDR2 FQNNGV. CDR3 in DNA: TGCGCCAGCAGCTCGCCCCCAGGGGGCTATGGCTACACCTTC. It specifies CASSSPPGGYGYTF.

J is TRBJ2-2 and V is TRBV7-3, with 8 bases aligning to TRBD2. Germline trimming cut 4 bases from V and 3 bases from J; bases unmatched to any gene: 4. Germline V gene sequence: CDR1 SGHTA, CDR2 FQGTGA. The CDR3 length is 15 residues. For the CDR3, the DNA is TGTGCCAGCAGCTCGGGACTAGGTGACACCGGGGAGCTGTTTTTT. This gives the protein CASSSGLGDTGELFF.

The chain uses TRBV19 and TRBJ2-3; 9 bases are shared with TRBD2. Germline V lookup: CDR1 LNHDA, CDR2 SQIVND (reference sequence). The junction had 11 bases not matched to a gene; V was cut back by 4 bases and J by 0 bases. The length of the CDR3 is 18 residues. The CDR3 spells CASSTRRTSGPSTDTQYF. DNA for the CDR3: TGTGCCAGTAGTACTCGACGCACTAGCGGGCCTAGCACAGATACGCAGTATTTT.

This chain uses TRBV6-1 with TRBJ1-4; D gene ambiguous. Trimming removed 6 bases from V and 0 bases from J, with 8 bases in between. The CDR3 spans 14 residues. Germline V CDR1 and CDR2: MNHNS, SASEGT. CDR3 nucleotides: TGTGCCAGCAGGTACAGTGCAACTAATGAAAAACTGTTTTTT. Translated, it gives CASRYSATNEKLFF.

This chain links TRBV5-1 with TRBJ1-1; D unresolved. The CDR3 spans 14 residues. Per germline, CDR1 SGHRS and CDR2 YFSETQ. Trimming stripped 4 bases from V and 2 bases from J, with 12 bases between. CDR3 sequence (DNA): TGCGCCAGCAGCCCGAGGGCACAAAACACTGAAGCTTTCTTT. Translating it yields CASSPRAQNTEAFF. The variable domain in full, with the rest retrieved from reference TRBV5-1 and TRBJ1-1, is KAGVTQTPRYLIKTRGQQVTLSCSPISGHRSVSWYQQTPGQGLQFLFEYFSETQRNKGNFPGRFSGRQFSNSRSEMNVSTLELGDSALYLCASSPRAQNTEAFFGQGTRLTVV.

This clone was observed a single time. The genes are TRBV30 and TRBJ1-1; 8 nucleotides align to TRBD1. The CDR3 runs to 14 residues. J lost 5 bases, V lost 3 bases, and 8 bases had no gene match. Germline V CDR1 and CDR2: GTSNPN, SVGIG (reference sequence). The CDR3, as DNA: TGTGCCTGGAGCCCAAAGGACAGGGTAACTGAAGCTTTCTTT. Its protein is CAWSPKDRVTEAFF. Combining the CDR3 with reference TRBV30 and TRBJ1-1 gives the whole variable domain SQTIHQWPATLVQPVGSPLSLECTVEGTSNPNLYWYRQAAGRGLQLLFYSVGIGQISSEVPQNLSASRPQDRQFILSSKKLLLSDSGFYLCAWSPKDRVTEAFFGQGTRLTVV.

The V call is TRBV6-1, the J call TRBJ2-5; 9 bases align to TRBD1. V gave up 2 bases and J gave up 2 bases; unmatched junction bases: 6. The germline V gene encodes CDR1 MNHNS and CDR2 SASEGT. The CDR3 sequence is 16 residues long. The CDR3: CASSEIPGQGQETQYF. DNA of the CDR3: TGTGCCAGCAGTGAAATCCCGGGACAGGGTCAAGAGACCCAGTACTTC.

This clone has just one count. The chain combines TRBV21-1 with TRBJ2-7; the DNA was not compared with TRBD2, the D call given in the table. TRBV21-1 is shown as a pseudogene. This CDR3 has 13 amino acids. The CDR3 reads CASSNRDSYEQYF. The CDR3 coding sequence is TGTGCCAGCAGCAACCGGGACTCGTACGAGCAGTACTTC.

This clone was found a few times. V is TRBV4-2 and J is TRBJ1-4; D gene ambiguous. The CDR3 extends over 19 amino acids. V was pared by 0 bases and J by 5 bases, with 22 bases between. Germline CDR1 LGHNA, CDR2 YNFKEQ. The CDR3 bases are TGTGCCAGCAGCCAAGATGTTCTCGGCGGATGGGTCACAAATGAAAAACTGTTTTTT. Translated: CASSQDVLGGWVTNEKLFF.

This rearrangement joins TRBV5-4 to TRBJ1-2, with D perhaps matching TRBD1 (5 bases). Germline V gene data show CDR1 as SGHNT and CDR2 as YYREEE (reference sequence). CDR3 length: 15 amino acids. Trimming stripped 2 bases from V and 0 bases from J, with 11 bases between. As DNA, the CDR3 is TGTGCCAGCAGCTTTCCCAGGGTAGCTAACTATGGCTACACCTTC. It encodes CASSFPRVANYGYTF.